This TCR beta chain came from a study of cytomegalovirus exposure and HLA in healthy donors. Worth noting for this clone: Antigen: not known.

Donors consisted of healthy bone marrow donors. Study outcomes and limitations: Apart from CMV serostatus, no immune exposure information was available.

V was clipped by 2 bases and J by 1 base, with 12 bases between them. This CDR3 comprises 16 residues. Germline V gives CDR1 LNHNV, CDR2 YYDKDF (reference sequence). This PCR relied on a set of 60 Vbeta primers and 13 Jbeta primers. This table comes from immunoSEQ multiplex PCR, and its TCRdb copy is limited to in-frame clones, with some not included. The sample table sets out under 150,000 clones. Source material: PBMCs. The sequence came from a man aged 40-49 years in good health and CMV-seronegative. V gene TRBV15 combines with J gene TRBJ2-1, with D possibly matching TRBD2 (6 bases). CDR3 bases: TGTGCCACCAGCAGACCCGTGGCGGGGTCCTACAATGAGCAGTTCTTC. It specifies CATSRPVAGSYNEQFF.